The clone carrying this TCR beta chain was counted only a few times. The antigen remains undetermined. In the original processing: ImmunoSEQ gave junction-only sequences without quality scores, so filtering differed. Only in-frame clones appear in the TCRdb table, and some are missing; sequencing was by immunoSEQ multiplex PCR. Clone size and V and J calls were adopted from that table, with D and trimming inferred from the DNA. The sample includes over a million clones, 70% to 80% of them seen just once. The data originate from a study of shared clonotypes between healthy human individuals. Study-wide results and caveats: Naive CD4 clonotypes were shared across several donors at 5% to 6%.

Among the donors, all were Caucasian adults who lived in Nashville, Tennessee. Naive CD45RA+ and memory CD45RA-negative subsets were split from CD4+ cells. From germline, CDR1 is GTSNPN and CDR2 SVGIG (reference sequence). The CDR3 runs to 14 residues. The V and J ends lost 4 bases and 0 bases respectively, with 12 bases between them. V is TRBV30 and J is TRBJ1-1; D may be TRBD1 (6 bases). This clonotype was sampled from a man aged 18 to 29 in good health. The sample taken for sequencing was memory CD4+ T cells sorted from blood. Noted subset: CD45RA-negative fraction. CDR3 region: CAWKQGPMNTEAFF. The DNA of the CDR3 is TGTGCCTGGAAACAGGGACCTATGAACACTGAAGCTTTCTTT. Complete variable domain (other parts from reference TRBV30 and TRBJ1-1): SQTIHQWPATLVQPVGSPLSLECTVEGTSNPNLYWYRQAAGRGLQLLFYSVGIGQISSEVPQNLSASRPQDRQFILSSKKLLLSDSGFYLCAWKQGPMNTEAFFGQGTRLTVV.